The 13 T cell receptor beta chains below were found in one sample sequenced in a study of response to subunit inactivated influenza vaccine. TCRdb redid the calling of the RT-PCR reads with MiXCR, one entry per CDR3 protein. The sample contains over 400,000 distinct CDR3 sequences, approximately 10% of which appear only once. Sequencing was performed on PBMCs from blood, taken roughly 6 weeks after vaccination. These receptors were taken from a man aged 50 to 60 who received an inactivated influenza vaccine.

The genes are TRBV18 and TRBJ2-4; 8 bases are shared with TRBD1. The CDR3 spans 19 residues. CDR1 and CDR2 (germline): KGHSH, LQKENI. The V segment lost 3 bases and the J segment 0 bases; nucleotides outside the gene matches: 13. The CDR3 here is CASSPRDRRPDLAKNIQYF. The CDR3 DNA sequence: TGTGCCAGCTCACCCCGGGACAGGAGGCCCGATTTAGCCAAAAACATTCAGTACTTC.

There are a few counts of this clonotype. The chain is built from TRBV12-3 or TRBV12-4 and TRBJ2-7; tentatively, D is TRBD1 (5 bases). Trimming took 8 bases from V and 0 from J, leaving 11 bases between them. CDR3 length equals 13 residues. CDR3 protein: CASGALSSYEQYF. In DNA, the CDR3 is TGTGCCAGCGGGGCCCTAAGCTCCTACGAGCAGTACTTC.

V is TRBV28 and J is TRBJ1-4; D may be TRBD1 (5 bases). The germline V gene has CDR1 MDHEN and CDR2 SYDVKM. V was trimmed by 6 bases and J by 7 bases, leaving 18 bases between them. This CDR3 has 15 residues. In nucleotides, the CDR3 is TGTGCCAGCAGCGACCCCGGGCCTCAGGGTGAAAAACTGTTTTTT. The encoded protein is CASSDPGPQGEKLFF.

This clonotype was recorded many times. The V gene is TRBV12-3 or TRBV12-4, the J gene TRBJ1-4; TRBD1 is a possible D gene (6 bases). The V end lost 6 bases, the J end lost 0 bases, and 17 bases lay between the germline ends. The CDR3 covers 17 residues. The CDR3 region has the DNA TGTGCCAGCAGCCAGGGGCTGCGGTTCGCAACTAATGAAAAACTGTTTTTT. Its protein product is CASSQGLRFATNEKLFF.

This clonotype was seen a few times. The chain carries TRBV4-2 and TRBJ2-3, with TRBD2 matching over 7 bases. J gave up 2 bases and V 6 bases, and 8 bases lay outside the gene matches. The CDR3 consists of 15 residues. The germline V gene encodes CDR1 LGHNA and CDR2 YNFKEQ. Written as DNA, the CDR3 is TGTGCCAGCAGGCGTATAGCGGGTGACACAGATACGCAGTATTTT. This encodes CASRRIAGDTDTQYF.

The V and J genes are TRBV5-1 and TRBJ2-5; D is possibly TRBD1 or TRBD2 (5 bases each). This CDR3 region has 15 residues. From germline, CDR1 is SGHRS and CDR2 YFSETQ. Trimming removed 4 bases from V and 5 bases from J, with 18 bases in between. CDR3 loop: CASSLGEGLVETQYF. CDR3 sequence (DNA): TGCGCCAGCAGCCTGGGTGAGGGGCTTGTGGAGACCCAGTACTTC.

The rearrangement joins TRBV7-9 to TRBJ2-1; no reliable D call. V was pared by 3 bases and J by 7 bases, with 13 bases between. The CDR3 loop spans 14 amino acids. In germline, CDR1 is SEHNR, CDR2 FQNEAQ (reference sequence). CDR3 coding DNA: TGTGCCAGCAGCTTTGACCAGTTGGGGAATGAGCAGTTCTTC. Its translation: CASSFDQLGNEQFF.

About this clonotype: Relative to the germline gene, one junction end is altered; a read error may explain this. This chain links TRBV20-1 with TRBJ2-5; TRBD2 aligns across 14 bases. The germline gives CDR1 DFQATT, CDR2 SNEGSKA (reference sequence). The CDR3 runs to 16 residues. The CDR3 DNA is TGCAGTGCCCCACCGACTAGCGGGAGGGCCCGGGAGACCGAGTACTTC. Translating it yields CSAPPTSGRARETEYF.

This clonotype was detected ten times or more. The rearrangement uses TRBV6-5 and TRBJ1-2, with D perhaps TRBD1 (5 bases). V was cut by 2 bases and J by 8 bases, with 24 bases left in between. Germline values: CDR1 MNHEY, CDR2 SVGAGI. The CDR3 contains 17 residues. The CDR3 region is CASSYRLGAATSRGYTF. In DNA form, the CDR3 reads TGTGCCAGCAGTTACAGGCTTGGGGCAGCGACTTCGAGAGGCTACACCTTC.

This clonotype was seen repeatedly, ten times or more. In DNA form, the CDR3 reads TGCGCCAGCAGCTTGTTCGGGGACACTGAAGCTTTCTTT. It is translated as CASSLFGDTEAFF. The V gene is TRBV5-1, the J gene TRBJ1-1; no clear D. The CDR3 totals 13 residues. Germline V gene lookup returns CDR1 SGHRS and CDR2 YFSETQ. V was shortened by 1 base and J by 3 bases, with 7 bases between the two germline ends.

In its sample, this clonotype was seen many times. The gene calls are TRBV5-1 and TRBJ2-1; D is unresolved. This CDR3 contains 17 residues. Germline V gene sequence: CDR1 SGHRS, CDR2 YFSETQ. Trimming shortened V by 4 bases and J by 0 bases, and 17 bases separated the two germline ends. The CDR3 nucleotides read TGCGCCAGCAGCCCCCCAGCCTTCGGCGGCTCCTACAATGAGCAGTTCTTC. This gives the protein CASSPPAFGGSYNEQFF.

This clonotype has a count of ten or more. This chain connects TRBV5-1 to TRBJ2-7; 7 bases fit TRBD1. CDR1 is SGHRS and CDR2 is YFSETQ in the germline V gene. With V trimmed by 4 bases and J by 0 bases, 4 bases remained unmatched. The length of the CDR3 is 14 residues. CDR3 loop: CASSPWDSSYEQYF. Here the CDR3 DNA reads TGCGCCAGCAGCCCCTGGGACAGCTCCTACGAGCAGTACTTC.

At least ten counts were recorded for this clonotype. This chain connects TRBV15 to TRBJ1-6; unclear D gene. The CDR3 is 15 residues long. Germline assignment: CDR1 LNHNV and CDR2 YYDKDF (reference sequence). Trimming removed 0 bases at V and 7 bases at J, with 10 bases between. CDR3 protein: CATSRDRHTNSPLHF. The CDR3 bases are TGTGCCACCAGCAGAGATCGGCACACAAATTCACCCCTCCACTTT.